Each of the 30 T cell receptor beta chains below was sequenced from the same sample in a study of T cell responses to AZD1222 COVID-19 vaccine. Clones were read by immunoSEQ multiplex PCR, and TCRdb kept only the in-frame ones, dropping some. This table holds 100,000 to 130,000 clones, around nine tenths found once. Sample: peripheral blood, taken 28 days after the second AZD1222 dose. The receptors were gathered from an adult who received the AZD1222 COVID-19 vaccine.

The chain is built from TRBV4-3 and TRBJ2-3; D is perhaps TRBD2 (5 bases). Per germline, CDR1 LGHNA and CDR2 YSLEER. With 0 bases removed from V and 2 bases from J, the gap between germline ends came to 15 bases. The CDR3 runs 17 residues. CDR3 nucleotides: TGCGCCAGCAGCCAAGATTTTGTGGGGAGCCTCACAGATACGCAGTATTTT. Its protein product is CASSQDFVGSLTDTQYF.

The chain is built from TRBV6-2 or TRBV6-3 and TRBJ2-7; 7 bases map to TRBD1. Germline V gene sequence: CDR1 MNHEY, CDR2 SVGEGT. V lost 5 bases and J lost 1; bases outside the gene matches: 5. This CDR3 contains 14 residues. CDR3 in amino acids: CASSKGDSSYEQYF. The CDR3 DNA follows: TGTGCCAGCAGTAAAGGGGACAGTTCCTACGAGCAGTACTTC.

V is TRBV28 and J is TRBJ1-4; D is perhaps TRBD1 (5 bases). This CDR3 is 14 amino acids long. Trimming cost V 4 bases and J 8 bases, with 14 bases left between them. The V gene's germline CDR1 is MDHEN and CDR2 SYDVKM. The CDR3 bases are TGTGCCAGCAGTTCCCGCAGGGATGGCGAAAAACTGTTTTTT. Translated: CASSSRRDGEKLFF.

CDR3 in amino acids: CAWRSGTGETEAFF. The CDR3 nucleotides read TGTGCCTGGAGGTCTGGGACAGGGGAAACTGAAGCTTTCTTT. The V and J genes are TRBV30 and TRBJ1-1, with TRBD1 identical over 10 bases. The V and J ends lost 3 bases and 5 bases, in that order; junction bases with no gene match: 6. This CDR3 comprises 14 residues. Looked up from germline, CDR1 is GTSNPN and CDR2 is SVGIG (reference sequence).

This chain joins TRBV2 and TRBJ1-3; TRBD1 agrees at 7 bases. The trim removed 6 bases at V and 5 bases at J, leaving 7 bases unmatched. This CDR3 is 14 amino acids long. CDR1 SNHLY and CDR2 FYNNEI come from the germline V gene. This CDR3 reads CASRLSGGRNTIYF. The CDR3 coding sequence is TGTGCCAGCAGGTTATCAGGGGGAAGAAACACCATATATTTT.

The chain carries TRBV29-1 and TRBJ1-2, with D unresolved. This CDR3 is built from 15 residues. Trimming took off 0 bases at V and 4 bases at J, with 15 bases between the two ends. CDR1 is SQVTM, CDR2 ANQGSEA, per germline. The CDR3 sequence is CSVEDRQATFYGYTF. The DNA of the CDR3 is TGCAGCGTTGAAGACCGTCAGGCCACTTTCTATGGCTACACCTTC.

V gene TRBV27 combines with J gene TRBJ2-7; D is possibly TRBD1 (6 bases). Germline V gene lookup returns CDR1 MNHEY and CDR2 SMNVEV (reference sequence). The ends were cut back, 5 bases at V and 0 bases at J, with 11 bases in the middle. The CDR3 covers 14 residues. In DNA form, the CDR3 reads TGTGCCAGCAGTAGGTGGGACAACTCCTACGAGCAGTACTTC. Amino acid sequence: CASSRWDNSYEQYF.

The chain recombines TRBV28 with TRBJ2-1; D ambiguous. The CDR3 is 12 amino acids. V was pared by 6 bases and J by 7 bases, with 10 bases between. CDR1 is MDHEN, CDR2 SYDVKM, per germline. CDR3 coding DNA: TGTGCCAGCAGCCTACTAAATAATGAGCAGTTCTTC. Translated, it gives CASSLLNNEQFF.

The genes are TRBV6-1 and TRBJ1-5; 9 bases agree with TRBD1. The junction had 11 bases not matched to a gene; V was cut back by 0 bases and J by 11 bases. The CDR3 runs to 16 residues. Germline CDR1 MNHNS, CDR2 SASEGT. Here the CDR3 reads CASSEAQGAVRIAQHF. CDR3 coding DNA: TGTGCCAGCAGTGAAGCACAGGGGGCTGTGAGGATAGCCCAGCATTTT.

This chain uses TRBV3-1 (or the pseudogene TRBV3-2) with TRBJ1-1; D remains ambiguous. Germline CDR1 reads LGHDT; CDR2 reads YNNKEL (reference sequence). CDR3 length: 12 residues. V was clipped by 1 base and J by 1 base, with 1 base between them. The CDR3 reads CASSQGNTEAFF. The CDR3 coding sequence is TGTGCCAGCAGCCAAGGGAACACTGAAGCTTTCTTT.

V gene TRBV28 combines with J gene TRBJ2-2; unclear D gene. Trimming removed 5 bases from V and 6 bases from J, with 10 bases in between. Germline CDR1 is MDHEN and CDR2 is SYDVKM. The CDR3 contains 13 residues. CDR3 bases: TGTGCCAGCAGTCCCCCCCTAGCCGGGGAGCTGTTTTTT. Translated, it gives CASSPPLAGELFF.

CDR3 nucleotide sequence: TGTGCCAGCAGCCTCTCCGGGACAGGGGGCAATGGCTACACCTTC. Amino acid sequence: CASSLSGTGGNGYTF. The V gene is TRBV5-4, the J gene TRBJ1-2; TRBD1 aligns across 12 bases. The CDR3 runs to 15 residues. Germline lookup yields CDR1 SGHNT and CDR2 YYREEE (reference sequence). Trimming cost V 4 bases and J 6 bases; bases outside gene matches: 7.

This clone was seen a single time. The rearrangement links TRBV24-1 to TRBJ1-5; D gene unclear. Trimming cost V 4 bases and J 2 bases, with 2 bases left between them. The CDR3 totals 12 residues. Germline V gene data show CDR1 as KGHDR and CDR2 as SFDVKD. The CDR3 reads CATSEGNQPQHF. In DNA form, the CDR3 reads TGTGCCACCAGTGAGGGCAATCAGCCCCAGCATTTT.

This sequence joins TRBV28 and TRBJ1-2, with D possibly matching TRBD1 (5 bases). CDR3 length: 15 residues. Per the germline V gene, CDR1 is MDHEN and CDR2 is SYDVKM. V lost 4 bases, J lost 4 bases, and 16 bases lay in between. This CDR3 is CASSYGGGRIYGYTF. In nucleotides, the CDR3 is TGTGCCAGCAGTTATGGGGGAGGTAGGATCTATGGCTACACCTTC.

The rearrangement uses TRBV28 and TRBJ1-4; the D is unclear. This CDR3 is built from 11 residues. CDR1 is MDHEN, CDR2 SYDVKM, per germline. Trimming removed 8 bases from V and 5 bases from J, with 6 bases in between. This chain's CDR3 is CASGRNEKLFF. CDR3 sequence (DNA): TGTGCCAGCGGACGAAATGAAAAACTGTTTTTT.

This rearrangement joins TRBV19 to TRBJ2-1; 9 nucleotides agree with TRBD2. This CDR3 region has 16 residues. Germline V gives CDR1 LNHDA, CDR2 SQIVND (reference sequence). V lost 5 bases to trimming and J lost 8 bases; unmatched junction nucleotides: 13. The CDR3 region is CASSPRGAGGSDEQFF. In nucleotides, the CDR3 is TGTGCCAGTAGTCCCAGGGGAGCGGGGGGATCGGATGAGCAGTTCTTC.

The chain carries TRBV5-4 and TRBJ2-1, with 8 bases identical to TRBD2. After removal of 7 bases from V and 4 bases from J, the junction contained 10 bases not matched to a gene. CDR1 and CDR2 (germline): SGHNT, YYREEE (reference sequence). This CDR3 region has 15 residues. Here the CDR3 DNA reads TGTGCCAGCGCGGGGGCGGGGGGCCTTTACAATGAGCAGTTCTTC. Translation gives CASAGAGGLYNEQFF.

The V and J genes are TRBV5-1 and TRBJ1-4; the D gene is possibly TRBD1 (6 bases). The CDR3 spans 15 residues. The V end lost 6 bases, the J end lost 2 bases, and 14 bases lay between the germline ends. Germline CDR1 and CDR2: SGHRS and YFSETQ. The CDR3 loop is CASILGGRTNEKLFF. CDR3 nucleotides: TGCGCCAGCATCCTGGGGGGCAGGACTAATGAAAAACTGTTTTTT.

The chain combines TRBV19 with TRBJ1-5, with TRBD1 matching 9 bases. CDR3 length equals 21 residues. The ends lost 3 bases at V and 0 bases at J; junction bases unmatched: 18. Germline CDR1 reads LNHDA; CDR2 reads SQIVND (reference sequence). The CDR3 region is CASSMDRGWPFLYDSNQPQHF. The CDR3, as DNA: TGTGCCAGTAGTATGGACAGGGGTTGGCCCTTCCTTTACGATAGCAATCAGCCCCAGCATTTT.

This sequence joins TRBV2 and TRBJ1-5, with D maybe TRBD1 (5 bases). The germline CDR1 and CDR2 sequences are SNHLY and FYNNEI. The CDR3 runs 13 residues. V lost 6 bases and J 2 bases, leaving 8 bases between the germline ends. The CDR3: CASSPGGNQPQHF. CDR3 bases: TGTGCCAGCAGCCCGGGGGGCAATCAGCCCCAGCATTTT.

The V gene is TRBV4-3, the J gene TRBJ1-2; 8 nucleotides align to TRBD1. There are 16 residues in the CDR3. From germline, CDR1 is LGHNA and CDR2 YSLEER. V shed 0 bases, J shed 4 bases, and the junction held 7 bases outside the gene matches. The CDR3 region is CASSQDRSGGLYGYTF. CDR3 in DNA: TGCGCCAGCAGCCAAGATCGCTCAGGGGGCCTCTATGGCTACACCTTC.

The J gene is TRBJ2-1, the V gene TRBV28, with 14 bases identical to TRBD2. After removal of 2 bases from V and 3 bases from J, the junction contained 3 bases not matched to a gene. CDR3 length equals 17 residues. CDR1 is MDHEN and CDR2 is SYDVKM in the germline V gene. CDR3 sequence: CASSLATSGGVYNEQFF. The CDR3 nucleotides are TGTGCCAGCAGTTTAGCGACTAGCGGGGGGGTCTACAATGAGCAGTTCTTC. The variable domain in full, with the rest retrieved from reference TRBV28 and TRBJ2-1, is DVKVTQSSRYLVKRTGEKVFLECVQDMDHENMFWYRQDPGLGLRLIYFSYDVKMKEKGDIPEGYSVSREKKERFSLILESASTNQTSMYLCASSLATSGGVYNEQFFGPGTRLTVL.

The chain uses TRBV7-9 and TRBJ1-6; a weak D match, TRBD1 (5 bases). Germline-derived CDR1 and CDR2 are SEHNR and FQNEAQ (reference sequence). The V gene lost 5 bases and the J gene lost 9 bases, with 8 bases spanning the gap. The CDR3 consists of 12 residues. The CDR3 sequence is CASSTGGSPLHF. Written as DNA, the CDR3 is TGTGCCAGCAGCACGGGGGGTTCACCCCTCCACTTT.

This chain connects TRBV28 to TRBJ1-3; unclear D gene. Germline CDR1 and CDR2: MDHEN and SYDVKM. This CDR3 is 14 amino acids long. V was trimmed by 1 base and J by 0 bases, leaving 4 bases between them. The CDR3 region is CASSLSVSGNTIYF. For the CDR3, the DNA is TGTGCCAGCAGTTTATCTGTCTCTGGAAACACCATATATTTT. The full variable domain, rest sourced from reference TRBV28 and TRBJ1-3, is DVKVTQSSRYLVKRTGEKVFLECVQDMDHENMFWYRQDPGLGLRLIYFSYDVKMKEKGDIPEGYSVSREKKERFSLILESASTNQTSMYLCASSLSVSGNTIYFGEGSWLTVV.

The chain has TRBV3-1 (or the pseudogene TRBV3-2) and TRBJ1-4, with D uncertain. The CDR3 covers 13 residues. The germline gives CDR1 LGHDT, CDR2 YNNKEL (reference sequence). Between the trimmed V and J ends, which lost 2 bases and 8 bases, there was a span of 9 bases. The CDR3 region has the DNA TGTGCCAGCAGCCAAAATGAGATAGAAAAACTGTTTTTT. Amino acids: CASSQNEIEKLFF.

V is TRBV12-3 or TRBV12-4 and J is TRBJ2-1; no reliable D call. The CDR3 extends over 12 amino acids. V lost 6 bases and J lost 7, with 10 bases in between. The DNA for the CDR3 is TGTGCCAGCAGCCGACGTCGGAATGAGCAGTTCTTC. This sequence encodes CASSRRRNEQFF.

CDR3 sequence (DNA): TGTGCCAGCAGCTTCGGGCTGAACTACGAGCAGTACTTC. Protein: CASSFGLNYEQYF. The V call is TRBV11-2, the J call TRBJ2-7; D unresolved. The germline gives CDR1 SGHAT, CDR2 FQNNGV. V gave up 3 bases and J gave up 3 bases, with 9 bases separating them. The CDR3 runs to 13 residues.

The chain has TRBV5-8 and TRBJ2-7; D gene uncertain. Per germline, CDR1 SGHTS and CDR2 YDEGEE. Trimming left V 1 base short and J 9 bases short, with 11 bases between. The CDR3 is 12 residues long. The CDR3 protein is CASSLSRRGQYF. CDR3 nucleotide sequence: TGTGCCAGCAGCTTGTCGAGGCGAGGGCAGTACTTC.

The chain joins TRBV2 to TRBJ1-3, with D maybe TRBD1 (5 bases). V dropped 1 base and J dropped 2 bases, with 6 bases sitting between them. Germline V gene lookup returns CDR1 SNHLY and CDR2 FYNNEI. The CDR3 extends over 14 amino acids. The CDR3 protein is CASSEGRAGNTIYF. The CDR3 DNA follows: TGTGCCAGCAGTGAAGGCAGGGCTGGAAACACCATATATTTT. Full variable domain (rest looked up from reference TRBV2 and TRBJ1-3): EPEVTQTPSHQVTQMGQEVILRCVPISNHLYFYWYRQILGQKVEFLVSFYNNEISEKSEIFDDQFSVERPDGSNFTLKIRSTKLEDSAMYFCASSEGRAGNTIYFGEGSWLTVV.

This chain links TRBV3-1 (or the pseudogene TRBV3-2) with TRBJ1-5; 9 nucleotides align to TRBD1. There are 14 residues in the CDR3. CDR1 is LGHDT and CDR2 is YNNKEL in the germline V gene (reference sequence). V trimming: 1 base; J trimming: 7 bases; junction bases outside the gene matches: 2. The DNA for the CDR3 is TGTGCCAGCAGCCAAGTGACAGGGGGACAGCCCCAGCATTTT. This codes for CASSQVTGGQPQHF.